Presented here are 30 T cell receptor beta chains from one specimen sequenced in a study of T cell responses to AZD1222 COVID-19 vaccine. Measured with immunoSEQ multiplex PCR; TCRdb has only the in-frame clones, and not every one. The data show tens of thousands of clones, with 92% seen just once and 6.5% to 9.5% held by the top ten. The sequencing used peripheral blood, collected 28 days after the second AZD1222 dose. All receptors come from an adult who received the AZD1222 COVID-19 vaccine.

This chain connects TRBV28 to TRBJ1-3; D is perhaps TRBD1 (6 bases). V shed 10 bases and J shed 0 bases, with 13 bases lying between them. CDR3 length equals 14 residues. Per germline, CDR1 MDHEN and CDR2 SYDVKM. The CDR3 is CATQTGTSGNTIYF. Here the CDR3 DNA reads TGTGCCACCCAAACAGGGACCTCTGGAAACACCATATATTTT.

V and J are TRBV3-1 (or the pseudogene TRBV3-2) and TRBJ1-2; D call uncertain. Per the germline V gene, CDR1 is LGHDT and CDR2 is YNNKEL (reference sequence). The CDR3 is 15 amino acids. The V gene lost 0 bases and the J gene lost 8 bases, with 16 bases spanning the gap. For the CDR3, the DNA is TGTGCCAGCAGCCAAGAAGGGTCGGGATTTAGCGGCTACACCTTC. Its translation: CASSQEGSGFSGYTF.

The rearrangement uses TRBV5-4 and TRBJ2-7; either TRBD1 or TRBD2 may supply D (5 bases each). The CDR3 runs 15 residues. Germline loops: CDR1 SGHNT, CDR2 YYREEE (reference sequence). The ends were cut back, 4 bases at V and 2 bases at J, with 16 bases in the middle. This CDR3 is CASSPLGTVTYEQYF. The CDR3 DNA follows: TGTGCCAGCAGCCCCCTTGGGACGGTAACCTACGAGCAGTACTTC.

V is TRBV27 and J is TRBJ1-6, with a weak D call TRBD1 (5 bases). The CDR3 is 18 residues long. CDR1 is MNHEY and CDR2 is SMNVEV in the germline V gene (reference sequence). V lost 3 bases, J lost 0 bases, and 15 bases lay in between. The CDR3 DNA reads TGTGCCAGCAGTTTCGCAAACCCAGGGAGCTCCTATAATTCACCCCTCCACTTT. It encodes CASSFANPGSSYNSPLHF.

J is TRBJ2-2 and V is TRBV12-5, with 7 bases that match TRBD2. Germline lookup yields CDR1 LGHNT and CDR2 FRNRAP. The CDR3 runs 16 residues. Trimming at V came to 7 bases and at J to 3 bases, leaving 11 bases not matched to a gene. The CDR3 sequence: CASASGAGVDTGELFF. In nucleotides, the CDR3 is TGTGCTAGTGCCTCGGGTGCGGGAGTGGACACCGGGGAGCTGTTTTTT. Looking up the rest from reference TRBV12-5 and TRBJ2-2 gives the full variable domain: DARVTQTPRHKVTEMGQEVTMRCQPILGHNTVFWYRQTMMQGLELLAYFRNRAPLDDSGMPKDRFSAEMPDATLATLKIQPSEPRDSAVYFCASASGAGVDTGELFFGEGSRLTVL.

The rearrangement uses TRBV3-1 (or the pseudogene TRBV3-2) and TRBJ1-2, with 9 bases fitting TRBD1. Germline assignment: CDR1 LGHDT and CDR2 YNNKEL (reference sequence). This CDR3 has 14 amino acids. V dropped 3 bases and J dropped 1; count of bases not matched to a gene: 0. The CDR3 nucleotides read TGTGCCAGCAGCCAGGGACAGGGTAACTATGGCTACACCTTC. Protein: CASSQGQGNYGYTF.

The genes are TRBV11-3 and TRBJ2-1; possibly TRBD2 for D (6 bases). Germline CDR1 SGHNT, CDR2 YENEEA. This CDR3 spans 16 amino acids. The V gene lost 6 bases and the J gene lost 0 bases, with 15 bases spanning the gap. The CDR3 coding sequence is TGTGCCAGCAGGTTGGGCGGGACCGCCTCCTACAATGAGCAGTTCTTC. Translated, it gives CASRLGGTASYNEQFF.

This clone was observed a few times. Other DNA sequences of this sample code for an identical CDR3. The chain combines TRBV27 with TRBJ2-1; the D gene could be TRBD1 or TRBD2 (5 bases each). Germline values: CDR1 MNHEY, CDR2 SMNVEV (reference sequence). V lost 2 bases to trimming and J lost 6 bases, with 5 bases between them. The CDR3 totals 12 residues. In DNA, the CDR3 is TGTGCCAGCAGTTTAGGGGGCAATGAGCAGTTCTTC. Translating gives CASSLGGNEQFF.

The CDR3 DNA follows: TGCGCCAGCAGCCAAGGTGGGTCGGGGGACGAAAAACTGTTTTTT. Residues: CASSQGGSGDEKLFF. J is TRBJ1-4 and V is TRBV4-1; D perhaps matches TRBD1 (5 bases). The CDR3 extends over 15 amino acids. The germline CDR1 and CDR2 sequences are MGHRA and YSYEKL. V shed 1 base and J shed 8 bases, with 14 bases lying between them.

The rearrangement joins TRBV19 to TRBJ2-6; D may be TRBD1 (6 bases). Looked up from germline, CDR1 is LNHDA and CDR2 is SQIVND (reference sequence). Trimming cost V 3 bases and J 0 bases, with 18 bases left between them. CDR3 length equals 19 residues. This CDR3 reads CASSIMRTATSSGANVLTF. CDR3 nucleotides: TGTGCCAGTAGTATTATGAGGACAGCAACATCCTCTGGGGCCAACGTCCTGACTTTC.

The chain carries TRBV5-1 and TRBJ2-3; D is uncertain. CDR3 length: 14 residues. Per germline, CDR1 SGHRS and CDR2 YFSETQ. V was cut by 0 bases and J by 2 bases, with 7 bases left in between. The CDR3 here is CASSLAVFTDTQYF. CDR3 coding DNA: TGCGCCAGCAGCTTGGCCGTATTCACAGATACGCAGTATTTT.

The chain employs TRBV11-3 and TRBJ2-7; unclear D gene. Germline lookup yields CDR1 SGHNT and CDR2 YENEEA. This CDR3 has 15 amino acids. Trimming stripped 1 base from V and 2 bases from J, with 12 bases between. CDR3 loop: CASSLGGTPTYEQYF. The CDR3 DNA reads TGTGCCAGCAGCTTAGGCGGAACTCCAACCTACGAGCAGTACTTC.

This chain links TRBV28 with TRBJ2-3; no firm D call. Germline loops: CDR1 MDHEN, CDR2 SYDVKM. There are 17 residues in the CDR3. V lost 2 bases to trimming and J lost 0 bases, with 15 bases between them. Here the CDR3 reads CASSLLNTRPSTDTQYF. CDR3 nucleotide sequence: TGTGCCAGCAGTTTACTCAACACACGACCTAGCACAGATACGCAGTATTTT.

The chain is built from TRBV5-6 and TRBJ1-1; no reliable D call. The V end was cut by 2 bases, the J end by 10 bases, with 9 bases between. The CDR3 sequence is 11 residues long. Germline CDR1 reads SGHDT; CDR2 reads YYEEEE. The CDR3 loop is CASSFGSGAFF. The CDR3 DNA reads TGTGCCAGCAGCTTCGGCAGTGGAGCTTTCTTT. The complete variable domain, with remaining parts taken from reference TRBV5-6 and TRBJ1-1, reads DAGVTQSPTHLIKTRGQQVTLRCSPKSGHDTVSWYQQALGQGPQFIFQYYEEEERQRGNFPDRFSGHQFPNYSSELNVNALLLGDSALYLCASSFGSGAFFGQGTRLTVV.

The chain employs TRBV4-3 and TRBJ1-4; D is unclear. The CDR3 is made up of 13 amino acids. V lost 4 bases to trimming and J lost 8 bases, with 11 bases between them. Per the germline V gene, CDR1 is LGHNA and CDR2 is YSLEER. Written as DNA, the CDR3 is TGCGCCAGCAGCCCAACCGTGGGGGAAAAACTGTTTTTT. This gives the protein CASSPTVGEKLFF.

The chain joins TRBV6-1 to TRBJ2-1; no clear D gene. The V gene's germline CDR1 is MNHNS and CDR2 SASEGT. The CDR3 covers 14 residues. The V end lost 3 bases, the J end lost 7 bases, and 13 bases lay between the germline ends. The CDR3 here is CASSDTSNTNEQFF. DNA for the CDR3: TGTGCCAGCAGTGACACGTCTAACACGAATGAGCAGTTCTTC.

This chain uses TRBV5-4 with TRBJ2-1; 15 bases are shared with TRBD2. The J segment lost 4 bases and the V segment lost 9 bases, leaving 14 bases of the junction unmatched. Per the germline V gene, CDR1 is SGHNT and CDR2 is YYREEE (reference sequence). The CDR3 extends over 18 amino acids. The CDR3 protein is CAITQGLAGGRAYNEQFF. CDR3 in DNA: TGTGCCATCACTCAGGGACTAGCGGGAGGCCGGGCATACAATGAGCAGTTCTTC.

This chain links TRBV7-3 with TRBJ2-1; D is undetermined. The germline gives CDR1 SGHTA, CDR2 FQGTGA. V shed 4 bases and J shed 5 bases, with 9 bases lying between them. This CDR3 comprises 13 residues. The CDR3: CASSYSTNNEQFF. Here the CDR3 DNA reads TGTGCCAGCAGCTACTCAACCAACAATGAGCAGTTCTTC.

This chain uses TRBV9 with TRBJ2-7; TRBD1 might be the D (5 bases). Trimming stripped 0 bases from V and 4 bases from J, with 14 bases between. This CDR3 is 15 amino acids long. Germline lookup yields CDR1 SGDLS and CDR2 YYNGEE. The CDR3 DNA is TGTGCCAGCAGCGTAGATGGGGCAAGGTCGTACGAGCAGTACTTC. Translated: CASSVDGARSYEQYF.

In this sample, this clone turned up a few times. The V and J genes are TRBV5-4 and TRBJ1-2; 7 nucleotides agree with TRBD1. In germline, CDR1 is SGHNT, CDR2 YYREEE (reference sequence). The CDR3 loop spans 16 amino acids. Trimming at V came to 3 bases and at J to 2 bases, leaving 10 bases not matched to a gene. CDR3 DNA: TGTGCCAGCAGCTGGGGGTACAGGGGATTGAACTATGGCTACACCTTC. Its protein is CASSWGYRGLNYGYTF. Together with reference TRBV5-4 and TRBJ1-2, the CDR3 gives the full variable domain: ETGVTQSPTHLIKTRGQQVTLRCSSQSGHNTVSWYQQALGQGPQFIFQYYREEENGRGNFPPRFSGLQFPNYSSELNVNALELDDSALYLCASSWGYRGLNYGYTFGSGTRLTVV.

This chain joins TRBV7-3 and TRBJ1-2; the D gene is possibly TRBD1 (5 bases). The CDR3 consists of 15 residues. Germline V gene data show CDR1 as SGHTA and CDR2 as FQGTGA. The V end was cut by 5 bases, the J end by 2 bases, with 15 bases between. The CDR3, as DNA: TGTGCCAGCAGCCCCAGTCCAGGGAACAACTATGGCTACACCTTC. Protein: CASSPSPGNNYGYTF.

The J gene is TRBJ1-1, the V gene TRBV5-6, with 7 bases identical to TRBD1. The germline V gene has CDR1 SGHDT and CDR2 YYEEEE. Germline trimming cut 2 bases from V and 4 bases from J; bases unmatched to any gene: 5. The CDR3 is made up of 14 amino acids. The CDR3 reads CASSLQGRRTEAFF. The CDR3 DNA reads TGTGCCAGCAGCTTACAGGGGCGACGCACTGAAGCTTTCTTT.

The chain employs TRBV27 and TRBJ1-2; D perhaps matches TRBD1 (5 bases). Trimming pared 3 bases from V and 0 bases from J, leaving 8 bases between. The germline V gene encodes CDR1 MNHEY and CDR2 SMNVEV (reference sequence). This CDR3 is 14 amino acids long. The DNA of the CDR3 is TGTGCCAGCAGTTTGAAGGGACCTAACTATGGCTACACCTTC. As protein: CASSLKGPNYGYTF.

The chain recombines TRBV6-5 with TRBJ2-1; 9 positions agree with TRBD1. Per germline, CDR1 MNHEY and CDR2 SVGAGI. The CDR3 consists of 13 residues. Trimming cost V 7 bases and J 10 bases; bases outside gene matches: 8. In nucleotides, the CDR3 is TGTGCCAGCATCTCGACAGGGGGGGACGAGCAGTTCTTC. Translating it yields CASISTGGDEQFF.

V usage is TRBV6-2 or TRBV6-3 and J usage is TRBJ2-5; the match to TRBD2 covers 11 bases. This CDR3 is built from 16 residues. With 6 bases clipped from V and 5 bases from J, the junction kept 11 bases outside the gene matches. Germline CDR1 and CDR2: MNHEY and SVGEGT. Here the CDR3 DNA reads TGTGCCAGCAGCTCCCCGACTAGCGGGGATTACGAGACCCAGTACTTC. This sequence encodes CASSSPTSGDYETQYF.

The chain links TRBV28 to TRBJ1-5; 9 positions match TRBD1. Germline lookup yields CDR1 MDHEN and CDR2 SYDVKM. V was pared by 4 bases and J by 4 bases, with 8 bases of the junction left unmatched. CDR3 length: 16 residues. The CDR3 DNA is TGTGCCAGCAGTTGGTGGACGACAGGGGGTAATCAGCCCCAGCATTTT. Protein product: CASSWWTTGGNQPQHF.

The chain links TRBV7-9 to TRBJ2-2; 10 nucleotides align to TRBD2. Germline V lookup: CDR1 SEHNR, CDR2 FQNEAQ (reference sequence). The CDR3 is 21 amino acids. V lost 11 bases to trimming and J lost 0 bases; unmatched junction nucleotides: 24. CDR3 amino acids: CALTWQGGPSSGSPNTGELFF. CDR3 coding DNA: TGTGCCCTCACGTGGCAGGGGGGTCCATCTAGCGGGAGCCCGAACACCGGGGAGCTGTTTTTT.

The rearrangement links TRBV14 to TRBJ1-1; no reliable D call. V was cut by 4 bases and J by 2 bases, with 14 bases left in between. The CDR3 runs to 15 residues. CDR1 and CDR2 (germline): SGHDN, FVKESK. CDR3 DNA: TGTGCCAGCAGCCTCAATAGTAAAGAAAACACTGAAGCTTTCTTT. This translates into CASSLNSKENTEAFF.

The chain uses TRBV7-9 and TRBJ1-5; D is possibly TRBD1 (5 bases). Germline CDR1 and CDR2: SEHNR and FQNEAQ (reference sequence). The CDR3 is 16 residues long. Trimming stripped 1 base from V and 2 bases from J, with 12 bases between. Here the CDR3 reads CASSLGEGLGNQPQHF. In DNA, the CDR3 is TGTGCCAGCAGCTTAGGAGAGGGGTTGGGCAATCAGCCCCAGCATTTT.

J is TRBJ1-2 and V is TRBV11-2; D may be TRBD1 (6 bases). CDR3 length equals 15 residues. Trimming left V 5 bases short and J 5 bases short, with 18 bases between. In germline, CDR1 is SGHAT, CDR2 FQNNGV. The CDR3 protein is CASSLRVEGGYGYTF. The CDR3 DNA sequence: TGTGCCAGCAGCCTTCGAGTGGAAGGGGGGTATGGCTACACCTTC.